This section outlines one T cell receptor (beta chain) sequence together with its context. Its target is unknown. Other DNA sequences within the sample encode an identical CDR3. This sample stems from a study of shared clonotypes between healthy human individuals. Overall study: For every donor, three CD4 naive, three CD4 memory, two CD8 naive and one CD8 memory plates were used.

Sequencing was performed with immunoSEQ multiplex PCR; in TCRdb, only in-frame clones are kept and a portion is missing. This sample has fewer than 850,000 clones, with less than 95% found just once. Findings and limits, study-wide: Measured sharing among donors was expected to vary with sequencing depth. Generation probabilities of non-shared clonotypes were lower (relative to those shared by all four donors).

Source material: memory CD8+ T cells from PBMCs. Stated subset: CD45RO+ cells pooled with CCR7-negative TemRA cells. The receptor was isolated from a man between 18 and 35 years old in good health. Some clones in this sample may be carry-over from other donors' samples.

CDR3 protein: CASSYRGGTDTQYF. As DNA, the CDR3 is TGTGCCAGCAGTTACAGGGGGGGCACAGATACGCAGTATTTT. The chain uses TRBV6-5 and TRBJ2-3; D possibly matches TRBD1 or TRBD2 (6 bases each). Trimming pared 2 bases from V and 1 base from J, leaving 7 bases between. The CDR3 runs to 14 residues. The germline V gene has CDR1 MNHEY and CDR2 SVGAGI.